This TCR beta chain came from a study of blood T cell repertoires in COVID-19. Study background: The United States, Italy and Spain were the sources of the acute and convalescent COVID-19 samples. Sources were T cells, B-cell-depleted T cells, or PBMCs; the material itself was cDNA or gDNA.

Profiled with immunoSEQ multiplex PCR; TCRdb holds only in-frame clones, not every one. The sample lists approximately 130,000 clones; 70% to 80% were seen once. V was trimmed by 3 bases and J by 1 base, leaving 13 bases between them. Germline CDR1 SGDLS, CDR2 YYNGEE. The CDR3 has 15 amino acids. This clone was seen a handful of times. The sample taken for sequencing was peripheral blood. The TCR comes from a human donor in a cohort sampled during active COVID-19. This rearrangement joins TRBV9 to TRBJ1-1; D may be TRBD1 (6 bases). CDR3 nucleotides: TGTGCCAGCAGCGGACAGACAGGCCGGAACACTGAAGCTTTCTTT. This translates into CASSGQTGRNTEAFF.